The rows below give T cell receptor beta chains drawn from one sample of a study of control samples from healthy donors and cancer patients. Clones were sequenced by immunoSEQ multiplex PCR, and TCRdb holds only the in-frame ones, with some missing. The sample lists about 70,000 clones; approximately 94% were seen once. The sample was blood. The receptors originated from a woman aged 25 to 45 in good health. Each CDR3 is given with its conserved first and last residue. The D gene is left open where the match is weak. Only some rows state a clone size, as once, few, many or a class for expanded clones.

D gene	V gene	clone size	J gene	CDR3 protein	CDR3 DNA
-	TRBV3-1/TRBV3-2	-	TRBJ2-6	CASSRKAVSGANVLTF	TGTGCCAGCAGTCGAAAGGCCGTCTCTGGGGCCAACGTCCTGACTTTC
TRBD1	TRBV19	-	TRBJ1-5	CASSMGQGRAQPQHF	TGTGCCAGTAGTATGGGACAGGGGCGGGCTCAGCCCCAGCATTTT
-	TRBV7-7	-	TRBJ2-5	CASSSAPLGETQYF	TGTGCTAGCAGCTCTGCCCCGTTGGGGGAGACCCAGTACTTC
-	TRBV10-1	-	TRBJ2-3	CASSAAAGVKDTQYF	TGCGCCAGCAGTGCCGCGGCAGGGGTAAAGGATACGCAGTATTTT
TRBD2	TRBV7-3	-	TRBJ2-3	CASSLTGGADTQYF	TGTGCCAGCAGCTTAACGGGGGGGGCAGATACGCAGTATTTT
-	TRBV7-2	-	TRBJ1-6	CASSARYQQGRSYNSPLHF	TGTGCCAGCAGCGCCCGGTACCAGCAGGGACGCTCCTATAATTCACCCCTCCACTTT
-	TRBV20-1	-	TRBJ2-5	CSAEYQETQYF	TGCAGTGCCGAGTACCAAGAGACCCAGTACTTC
-	TRBV19	-	TRBJ1-2	CASNLPGGYRYTF	TGTGCCAGTAACCTCCCAGGAGGGTATCGCTACACCTTC
-	TRBV5-5	-	TRBJ1-2	CASSLDGAYGYTF	TGTGCCAGCAGCCTAGACGGGGCCTATGGCTACACCTTC
-	TRBV7-9	-	TRBJ1-1	CASSFEGYTEAFF	TGTGCCAGCAGCTTTGAGGGCTACACTGAAGCTTTCTTT
-	TRBV19	few	TRBJ2-6	CASWPGRVSGANVLTF	TGTGCCAGTTGGCCGGGACGCGTCTCTGGGGCCAACGTCCTGACTTTC
-	TRBV18	-	TRBJ2-4	CASSPPDGWNIQYF	TGTGCCAGCTCACCACCGGATGGGTGGAACATTCAGTACTTC
-	TRBV5-6	-	TRBJ1-5	CASTRGRNQPQHF	TGTGCCAGCACCAGGGGTCGCAATCAGCCCCAGCATTTT
-	TRBV28	-	TRBJ1-5	CASSHLPGHNQPQHF	TGTGCCAGCAGTCATTTACCGGGCCACAATCAGCCCCAGCATTTT
-	TRBV18	-	TRBJ1-1	CASSAGEATEAFF	TGTGCCAGCTCAGCGGGGGAGGCAACTGAAGCTTTCTTT
-	TRBV5-1	-	TRBJ2-1	CASSSLWGANEYNEQFF	TGCGCCAGCAGCTCTTTATGGGGGGCGAATGAGTACAATGAGCAGTTCTTC
-	TRBV27	-	TRBJ2-1	CASSSHPTPGRSLYNEQFF	TGTGCCAGCAGTTCTCACCCCACCCCAGGAAGGAGCTTATACAATGAGCAGTTCTTC
-	TRBV5-1	-	TRBJ2-2	CASSLVGTSGELFF	TGCGCCAGCAGCTTGGTGGGGACGTCCGGGGAGCTGTTTTTT
TRBD1	TRBV29-1	-	TRBJ2-2	CSVDGQGAGGELFF	TGCAGCGTTGATGGCCAGGGGGCTGGCGGGGAGCTGTTTTTT
TRBD1	TRBV19	once	TRBJ1-2	CASRDGQVAYGYTF	TGTGCCAGTAGGGATGGACAGGTCGCCTATGGCTACACCTTC
-	TRBV30	-	TRBJ1-6	CAWSDTNSPLHF	TGTGCCTGGAGTGACACCAATTCACCCCTCCACTTT
-	TRBV15	-	TRBJ2-2	CATGSGTQNTGELFF	TGTGCCACGGGATCCGGGACACAGAACACCGGGGAGCTGTTTTTT
-	TRBV29-1	-	TRBJ1-2	CSVDLGGNYGYTF	TGCAGCGTTGATTTAGGGGGAAACTATGGCTACACCTTC
-	TRBV19	-	TRBJ2-3	CASSNSDRAGDTQYF	TGTGCCAGTAGTAATTCCGACAGGGCGGGGGATACGCAGTATTTT
-	TRBV27	-	TRBJ2-7	CASSPSSYEQYF	TGTGCCAGCAGTCCGAGCTCCTACGAGCAGTACTTC
-	TRBV6-5	-	TRBJ1-1	CASSSRTESGTEAFF	TGTGCCAGCAGTTCACGGACAGAAAGTGGCACTGAAGCTTTCTTT
-	TRBV2	once	TRBJ2-5	CASSVEGDPLVETQYF	TGTGCCAGCAGTGTTGAGGGGGACCCACTAGTAGAGACCCAGTACTTC
-	TRBV10-3	-	TRBJ2-7	CAISEGTTHEQYF	TGTGCCATCAGTGAGGGGACAACTCACGAGCAGTACTTC
TRBD1	TRBV20-1	-	TRBJ1-2	CSGQGNGYTF	TGCAGTGGACAGGGCAACGGCTACACCTTC
-	TRBV27	-	TRBJ2-5	CASSLNGETQYF	TGTGCCAGCAGTTTGAACGGCGAGACCCAGTACTTC
TRBD1	TRBV3-1/TRBV3-2	-	TRBJ1-6	CASSQGTGSSPLHF	TGTGCCAGCAGCCAGGGGACAGGTTCTTCACCCCTCCACTTT
TRBD1	TRBV27	-	TRBJ1-2	CASSLIRQGANYGYTF	TGTGCCAGCAGTTTAATTCGACAGGGGGCTAACTATGGCTACACCTTC
TRBD2	TRBV5-5	once	TRBJ2-7	CASSLIGRGEQYF	TGTGCCAGCAGCTTGATCGGGAGGGGCGAGCAGTACTTC
TRBD1	TRBV27	-	TRBJ1-1	CASSLGTGLSFF	TGTGCCAGCAGTTTAGGGACAGGCTTGTCTTTCTTT
-	TRBV29-1	-	TRBJ1-2	CSVEEMAGSYGYTF	TGCAGCGTTGAAGAGATGGCCGGATCTTATGGCTACACCTTC
-	TRBV19	-	TRBJ1-3	CASSSSYFSGNTIYF	TGTGCCAGTAGTTCTTCCTACTTCTCTGGAAACACCATATATTTT
-	TRBV3-1/TRBV3-2	-	TRBJ2-3	CASSQFPPGPRLQDTQYF	TGTGCCAGCAGCCAATTTCCTCCGGGACCCAGACTTCAAGATACGCAGTATTTT
-	TRBV6-5	-	TRBJ1-2	CASSYARGDYGYTF	TGTGCCAGCAGTTACGCGAGGGGGGACTATGGCTACACCTTC
TRBD2	TRBV2	-	TRBJ2-2	CASSEAEAGGNTGELFF	TGTGCCAGCAGTGAAGCGGAGGCGGGGGGCAACACCGGGGAGCTGTTTTTT
TRBD2	TRBV4-1	-	TRBJ2-3	CASSRGTSGGPNTQYF	TGCGCCAGCAGCCGGGGGACTAGCGGGGGCCCAAATACGCAGTATTTT
-	TRBV9	-	TRBJ1-3	CASSVRSIDSGNTIYF	TGTGCCAGCAGCGTGCGGAGCATAGACTCTGGAAACACCATATATTTT
-	TRBV7-2	-	TRBJ1-4	CASSRDNGNEKLFF	TGTGCCAGCAGCAGGGACAATGGAAATGAAAAACTGTTTTTT
-	TRBV5-1	-	TRBJ2-1	CASSLVDSNSYNEQFF	TGCGCCAGCAGCTTGGTGGACAGCAACTCCTACAATGAGCAGTTCTTC
-	TRBV6-1	once	TRBJ1-3	CASSERLTGNSGNTIYF	TGTGCCAGCAGTGAACGCCTTACGGGGAACTCTGGAAACACCATATATTTT
-	TRBV6-5	once	TRBJ2-6	CASRATGAGANVLTF	TGTGCCAGCAGAGCTACAGGAGCTGGGGCCAACGTCCTGACTTTC
-	TRBV28	few	TRBJ1-1	CASYHLTREAFF	TGTGCCAGCTATCACCTAACCAGGGAAGCTTTCTTT
-	TRBV19	-	TRBJ1-4	CASSRRRRDFEKLFF	TGTGCCAGTAGTAGAAGACGGAGGGACTTTGAAAAACTGTTTTTT